The present T cell receptor (beta chain) was sequenced within a study of T cells in localized non-small cell lung cancer. V lost 3 bases and J lost 4; bases outside the gene matches: 4. Germline CDR1 SGHTA, CDR2 FQGNSA. CDR3 length: 15 amino acids. With regard to this clone: The antigen is unknown.

Profiling relied on immunoSEQ multiplex PCR, and the TCRdb table lists in-frame clones only, not all of them. This table has 25,000 to 30,000 clones, 80% to 85% appearing once. The study's findings and limits: Maximal T cell clonality occurred in uninvolved adjacent lung, with tumor ranking below it.

The chain employs TRBV7-2 and TRBJ2-1, with TRBD2 identical over 9 bases. The source material was peripheral blood mononuclear cells, sampled before any cancer treatment. The TCR was taken from a man between 40 and 75 years old with stage III lung adenocarcinoma. CDR3 sequence: CASSLTSGPYNEQFF. CDR3 coding DNA: TGTGCCAGCAGCTTGACTAGCGGACCATACAATGAGCAGTTCTTC.